This TCR beta chain was recovered during a study of vaccination effects on CD4 cells after COVID-19 (dated by TCRdb to 2021 to 2024). Turning to the overall study: Post-vaccine samples across the study were collected a median of 72 days after the second dose, with a range of 14 to 241. SARS-CoV-2 spike-specific CD4+ TCR repertoires were compared before and after mRNA vaccination in COVID-19 convalescent patients and in infection-naive vaccine recipients. A total of 10 COVID-19 convalescent patients and a handful of SARS-CoV-2-naive healthy vaccine recipients were included in the full study. Cultures from other donors in the study were sequenced using the Oncomine TCR Beta short-read assay on an Illumina iSeq 100. Paper-wide results and their limitations: The study was limited by a small number of convalescent patients, and early post-infection timepoints were lacking. Clones induced by infection and clones induced by vaccination both contracted markedly at late timepoints after vaccination, which fits with T cell responses waning over time. In healthy vaccine recipients, vaccine-induced clones were almost all SARS-CoV-2 mono-reactive, with only 1 of 255 being cross-reactive with common cold coronaviruses.

Receptor amplification or capture employed the immunoSEQ multiplex PCR assay. TCR beta CDR3 sequencing was performed on DNA from the cultured, isolated CD4+ T cells. The source study handled its data this way. Non-productive TCR sequences were discarded, and reads were trimmed to the CDR3 region, with only CDR3s of 7 or more amino acids retained. The MANAFEST web app was used to pick out antigen-specific clonotypes by comparing their expansion in peptide wells with that in reference cultures. To count as positive, a clone had to show expansion at FDR<0.05 compared with the reference and with all other wells, an odds ratio above 5, and a frequency above 0.1% in two replicate wells. Clonotypes significantly expanded in SARS-CoV-2 spike wells and in at least one common cold coronavirus spike condition were defined as cross-reactive. CDR3 similarity was assessed by Levenshtein distance with the stringdist R package, and unrooted trees were built with ape in R 3.6.1. TCRdb took this table from immuneACCESS and kept in-frame rearrangements with V and J called. Such tables lack part of the clones; where checked against another copy, unresolved V genes explain under half of the gap, and the rest is unexplained. V, J and clone size were drawn from that table, and D and trimming were deduced from the DNA. Present in this sample are about 60,000 clones, around 80% of which were seen just once. Jointly, the top ten make up 2% of the sample.

This clone was counted between two and nine times. Its antigen remains undetermined. Within one base of it there is no much larger clone, and no base qualities were kept. V trim: 2 bases; J trim: 9 bases; unmatched bases: 7. CDR1 and CDR2, looked up from the germline V gene, are MNHNS and SASEGT. The CDR3 contains 15 residues, cysteine and phenylalanine counted. Of the read, only the CDR3 DNA is kept; its 45 bases are in frame from base 1. In the ViraFEST assay, PBMC were stimulated with viral peptide pools, and antigen-specific CD4+ T cell clonotypes were then identified by expansion using TCR sequencing. After around eleven days of culture, CD4+ T cells were isolated with the EasySep CD4+ T cell isolation kit. Participants received two doses of either the BNT162b2 or the mRNA-1273 mRNA SARS-CoV-2 vaccine. Healthy vaccine recipients had no prior SARS-CoV-2 infection, confirmed by negative nucleocapsid antibodies before and after vaccination. Roughly 1.9 million PBMC per well were cultured with around 9.8 ug/ml peptides in IMDM containing about 5% human AB serum, around 10 IU/ml IL-2 and gentamicin. On days 3 and 7, half of the culture medium was replaced with fresh IL-2-containing medium. Unless noted otherwise, every peptide stimulation condition was cultured in triplicate wells. PBMC were separated from whole blood using Ficoll-Paque Plus gradient centrifugation and were then either cryopreserved at -140C or used fresh. Overlapping peptide pools spanned the spike proteins of SARS-CoV-2 and the common cold coronaviruses HCoV-NL63, HCoV-OC43 and HCoV-229E. The QIAamp micro DNA kit was used to extract genomic DNA from the cultured CD4+ T cells.

Sequencing used CD4+ T cells from PBMCs cultured with HCoV-OC43 spike peptides, obtained after COVID-19 vaccination. The cell subset or site label, read with the paper, signifies: HCoV-OC43 spike overlapping peptide pool stimulation. This receptor chain uses TRBV6-1 and TRBJ1-4, with 9 bases aligning to TRBD1. The source of this sequence is a human donor who received a COVID-19 vaccine. At the DNA level, the sequence is TGTGCCAGCAGTGAAAGGGACAGGGATATGAAAAAACTGTTTTTT. Translated, it reads CASSERDRDMKKLFF.